This TCR beta chain derives from a study of T cells after yellow fever vaccination. TCRdb recomputed calls from the 5' RACE reads with MiXCR, one row per CDR3 protein. The sample has 450,000 to 600,000 distinct CDR3 sequences, around a sixth seen once. The V gene end was trimmed by 6 bases and the J gene end by 5 bases; junction bases not matched to a gene: 12. Germline assignment: CDR1 DFQATT and CDR2 SNEGSKA (reference sequence). The CDR3 is 14 residues long. To note about this clonotype: Antigen specificity is unknown.

General study findings and limits: The study re-detected most primary-vaccination clones after the booster (around 96% CD4, approximately 87% CD8). Secondary responses were weaker yet peaked faster, day 5 versus 15.

The chain joins TRBV20-1 to TRBJ2-5; TRBD1 agrees at 7 bases. The TCR originated in a man younger than 30 who received the YFV17D yellow fever vaccine. The sequencing used PBMCs, collected 4 to 5 days after the first yellow fever vaccination. This CDR3 reads CSATTRQGRETQYF. In DNA, the CDR3 is TGCAGTGCAACCACCCGACAGGGCAGGGAGACCCAGTACTTC.